The 3 T cell receptor beta chains below come from one sample, sequenced in a study of T cell responses to AZD1222 COVID-19 vaccine. The data were produced by immunoSEQ multiplex PCR, yet TCRdb's version contains in-frame clones alone and is incomplete. The sample holds fewer than 150,000 clones, around 82% seen once. Material: peripheral blood, obtained on day 0 of AZD1222 vaccination. The receptors stem from an adult in good health.

This rearrangement joins TRBV3-1 (or the pseudogene TRBV3-2) to TRBJ1-4, with 7 nucleotides matching TRBD1. CDR1 LGHDT and CDR2 YNNKEL come from the germline V gene (reference sequence). This CDR3 is built from 17 residues. Unmatched junction bases numbered 12, after V lost 5 bases and J lost 3 bases. Here the CDR3 DNA reads TGTGCCAGCAGCGGTGCCACAAGACAGGGTTCTAATGAAAAACTGTTTTTT. It specifies CASSGATRQGSNEKLFF.

In this sample, this clone turned up a few times. The chain has TRBV28 and TRBJ2-1, with 7 bases lining up with TRBD1. Germline V gene data show CDR1 as MDHEN and CDR2 as SYDVKM. V lost 4 bases, J lost 5 bases, and 5 bases stayed unmatched. The CDR3 is 14 amino acids. Written as DNA, the CDR3 is TGTGCCAGCAGTTCGGACAGGCTAGACAATGAGCAGTTCTTC. This sequence encodes CASSSDRLDNEQFF.

This clone came up a few times. V usage is TRBV19 and J usage is TRBJ2-3; D unresolved. The CDR3 covers 13 residues. Trimming took 8 bases from V and 0 from J, leaving 9 bases between them. Per germline, CDR1 LNHDA and CDR2 SQIVND (reference sequence). CDR3: CASETTSTDTQYF. In nucleotides, the CDR3 is TGTGCCAGTGAGACAACCAGCACAGATACGCAGTATTTT.